One sample yielded the 10 T cell receptor beta chains listed below, sequenced in a study of shared clonotypes between healthy human individuals. The data were produced by immunoSEQ multiplex PCR, yet TCRdb's version contains in-frame clones alone and is incomplete. The data contain millions of clones, 85% to 95% of them singletons. As defined, naive CD8 cells were CD45RO-negative and positively selected for CCR7, with terminally differentiated effector memory CD45RA+ cells excluded. The sequencing sample was made of naive CD8+ T cells from PBMCs. These TCRs come from a man aged 18 to 29 in good health. Some clones in this sample may be carry-over from other donors' samples.

The chain has TRBV6-4 and TRBJ2-5, with TRBD1 matching over 12 bases. Germline loops: CDR1 MRHNA, CDR2 SNTAGT. The CDR3 has 17 residues. J was trimmed by 5 bases and V by 3 bases; bases with no gene match: 10. DNA for the CDR3: TGTGCCAGCAGTGAAACCGGGACAGGGGGCGAGGGGGAGACCCAGTACTTC. Translating gives CASSETGTGGEGETQYF.

The V and J genes are TRBV15 and TRBJ2-2; possible D gene TRBD2, 6 bases. CDR3 size: 16 residues. Looked up from germline, CDR1 is LNHNV and CDR2 is YYDKDF (reference sequence). V was trimmed by 4 bases and J by 4 bases, leaving 16 bases between them. CDR3 protein: CATSTSLDGGTGELFF. DNA for the CDR3: TGTGCCACCAGCACTAGTCTGGACGGGGGCACCGGGGAGCTGTTTTTT.

The V call is TRBV29-1, the J call TRBJ1-2; 9 bases match TRBD1. CDR1 and CDR2 from the germline V gene are SQVTM and ANQGSEA. CDR3 size: 13 residues. The V and J ends lost 4 bases and 6 bases, in that order; junction bases with no gene match: 6. CDR3 in amino acids: CSVGTGDFDGYTF. CDR3 nucleotide sequence: TGCAGCGTTGGGACAGGGGACTTTGATGGCTACACCTTC. Variable domain in full (rest from reference TRBV29-1 and TRBJ1-2): SAVISQKPSRDICQRGTSLTIQCQVDSQVTMMFWYRQQPGQSLTLIATANQGSEATYESGFVIDKFPISRPNLTFSTLTVSNMSPEDSSIYLCSVGTGDFDGYTFGSGTRLTVV.

The genes are TRBV28 and TRBJ2-7; 7 bases match TRBD2. With 4 bases clipped from V and 3 bases from J, the junction kept 9 bases outside the gene matches. The CDR3 consists of 15 residues. The germline V gene encodes CDR1 MDHEN and CDR2 SYDVKM. DNA of the CDR3: TGTGCCAGCAGTTGGCTAGCGGAACGGGTCTACGAGCAGTACTTC. Translation: CASSWLAERVYEQYF.

As regards this clone: Other DNA sequences in the sample encode the same CDR3. The chain uses TRBV27 and TRBJ2-1; 8 nucleotides align to TRBD1. Germline V CDR1 and CDR2: MNHEY, SMNVEV (reference sequence). Trimming removed 5 bases from V and 0 bases from J; junction bases left unmatched: 3. CDR3 length: 15 residues. The CDR3 region is CASSLDRVSYNEQFF. For the CDR3, the DNA is TGTGCCAGCAGTCTGGACAGGGTCTCCTACAATGAGCAGTTCTTC.

The gene calls are TRBV4-3 and TRBJ2-7; TRBD1 or TRBD2 may be the D gene (6 bases each). The V gene lost 4 bases and the J gene lost 4 bases, with 17 bases spanning the gap. The germline V gene encodes CDR1 LGHNA and CDR2 YSLEER. The CDR3 totals 15 residues. CDR3 sequence reads: CASSPGVGGLYEQYF. CDR3 coding DNA: TGCGCCAGCAGCCCCGGTGTGGGGGGCCTTTACGAGCAGTACTTC.

In its sample, this clone was seen once. The gene calls are TRBV5-4 and TRBJ1-2; TRBD1 aligns across 9 bases. Germline-derived CDR1 and CDR2 are SGHNT and YYREEE (reference sequence). The V segment lost 3 bases and the J segment 0 bases; nucleotides outside the gene matches: 3. The CDR3 covers 15 residues. In DNA, the CDR3 is TGTGCCAGCAGCTCCGGGACAGGGACTAACTATGGCTACACCTTC. This sequence encodes CASSSGTGTNYGYTF.

The CDR3 reads CASSELGGGQPQHF. The CDR3 nucleotides are TGTGCCAGCAGTGAATTGGGGGGCGGGCAGCCCCAGCATTTT. The chain joins TRBV25-1 to TRBJ1-5, with a tentative D call TRBD1 (6 bases). V was cut by 1 base and J by 7 bases, with 11 bases left in between. The CDR3 length is 14 residues. CDR1 is MGHDK, CDR2 SYGVNS, per germline.

The chain is built from TRBV28 and TRBJ2-3; 10 bases map to TRBD2. Germline-derived CDR1 and CDR2 are MDHEN and SYDVKM. V was pared by 5 bases and J by 2 bases, with 1 base of the junction left unmatched. This CDR3 is 14 amino acids long. This CDR3 is CASSGLADTDTQYF. In nucleotides, the CDR3 is TGTGCCAGCAGTGGACTAGCGGACACAGATACGCAGTATTTT.

This chain joins TRBV7-3 and TRBJ1-1; TRBD1 agrees at 9 bases. The trim removed 0 bases at V and 1 base at J, leaving 18 bases unmatched. The CDR3 is 21 amino acids. Looked up from germline, CDR1 is SGHTA and CDR2 is FQGTGA. The CDR3 is CASSLTLVAYTGGPGNTEAFF. The CDR3 DNA is TGTGCCAGCAGCTTAACTCTCGTTGCCTATACAGGGGGCCCGGGGAACACTGAAGCTTTCTTT.